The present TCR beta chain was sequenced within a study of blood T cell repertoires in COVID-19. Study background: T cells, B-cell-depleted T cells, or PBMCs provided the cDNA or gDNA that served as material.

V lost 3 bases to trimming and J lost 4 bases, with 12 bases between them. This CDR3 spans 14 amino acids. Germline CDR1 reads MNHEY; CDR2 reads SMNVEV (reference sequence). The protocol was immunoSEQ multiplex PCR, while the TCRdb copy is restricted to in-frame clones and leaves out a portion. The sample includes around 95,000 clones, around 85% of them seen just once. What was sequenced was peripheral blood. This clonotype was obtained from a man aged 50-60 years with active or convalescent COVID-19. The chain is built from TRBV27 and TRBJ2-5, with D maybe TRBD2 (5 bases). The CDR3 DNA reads TGTGCCAGCAGTTTTTTCGGGGTGGGAGAGACCCAGTACTTC. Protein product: CASSFFGVGETQYF.